This TCR beta chain was profiled in a study of identical twins (dated by TCRdb to between 2015 and 2016). At the level of the whole study: TCR alpha and beta repertoires from monozygotic twins, unrelated adults of various ages and cord blood were deep-sequenced to test whether fetal clonotypes persist. To rule out contamination, replicate twin experiments were performed at different times with different library preparation protocols.

In its sample, this clonotype was seen a few times. The clone's antigen remains unknown. No base qualities exist here, and no much larger clone lies one base off it. What the work shows at the level of the full study, not this receptor alone: In monozygotic twins, recombination models systematically underestimated out-of-frame TCR alpha sharing, but the models matched the sharing seen between unrelated individuals. Because the same donors could not be followed over many years, conclusions were based on cross-sectional statistical analysis. Zero-insertion analyses could be partly confounded by invariant T cells such as MAIT and iNKT, though diverse VJ usage argued against such confounding for most clonotypes. A weaker excess of twin sharing was found in beta out-of-frame sequences because the signal-to-noise ratio was lowered by fewer shared sequences. Out-of-frame TCR alpha sequences shared between twins showed an excess of low generation-probability sequences compared with coincidental sharing between unrelated individuals. Abundant cord blood beta clonotypes had fewer insertions, young adult naive repertoires showed a similar but weaker trend, and memory repertoires showed no such trend.

Receptors were amplified or captured by 5' RACE. TCRdb shows the sequencer as Illumina HiSeq 2000. Template switching added a universal primer binding site, and the final cDNA carried a unique molecular identifier that allowed TCR cDNA molecules to be counted accurately. Specific primers in the conserved constant-segment region were used to synthesize first-strand cDNA for the TCR alpha and beta chains. To control for contamination, each cDNA library was double barcoded with a SMART-Mk sample barcode plus Illumina barcodes. Two successive PCR steps introduced TruSeq adapter sequences along with Illumina sample barcodes. TCR alpha and beta cDNA libraries were sequenced on the Illumina HiSeq platform with custom primers. Under the source paper's analysis protocol: Unique molecular identifiers were extracted from raw reads with MiGEC, and CDR3 positions were determined with MiXCR. Recombination models were inferred per individual with the repgenHMM and IGoR tools using an EM algorithm. Shared clonotypes were analyzed with the tcR package in R, and sharing was normalized by the product of cloneset sizes. To study raw recombination free of thymic and clonal selection effects, out-of-frame nonproductive sequences were analyzed. The public reads were run again by TCRdb, first through fastp at Q25 and then through MiXCR, and only productive beta chains were kept. Each entry merges the rows of one CDR3 protein and shows their most common DNA and genes. None of the V and J calls come from the authors' own analysis; TCRdb made them. The sample includes roughly 720,000 distinct CDR3 sequences, with over 15% observed a single time. The ten biggest clones cover roughly 14% of the sample.

All donors were healthy Caucasians. The twin cohort comprised three pairs of female monozygotic twins, all aged about 18 to 30 years. Peripheral blood mononuclear cells were the source from which RNA for the TCR libraries was isolated. The germline V gene provides CDR1 SGHRS and CDR2 YFSETQ. The junction carries 10 bases between V and J, which are trimmed by 0 bases and 4 bases respectively. The CDR3 starts with the cysteine, ends with the phenylalanine, and has 14 residues. Only the CDR3 region is kept as DNA, spanning 42 bases read in frame from base 1. This sample was also put to use in a study of T cells expressing NK-cell markers. As the second paper documents: Three sorted T-cell subsets (CD3+CD56+NKG2C+, CD3+CD56+NKG2C- and CD3+CD56-NKG2C+) from several donors had their TCR beta-chain repertoires profiled. Among the eight sequenced donors, seven were HCMV-seropositive and one was HCMV-seronegative. To restrict sorting to alphabetaTCR-expressing T cells, an anti-gammadeltaTCR antibody was added in several experiments. In roughly 6 donors, the dominant CD3+CD56+NKG2C+ clonotypes were found to rank among the top 10 CD8+ clonotypes and to make up about 1.0-8% of CD8+ T cells. Those dominant clonotypes were again the most abundant among CD3+CD56-NKG2C+ cells in several donors, at about 25-60.1%. It remained unclear whether the expanded NKG2C-expressing T cell clones were specific for HCMV antigens. The eight sequenced donors were randomly selected healthy volunteers, three men and five women. A commercial ELISA kit detecting HCMV-specific IgG in serum was used to determine HCMV serostatus. For more than five donors, bulk peripheral blood T-cell repertoires were also sequenced from unsorted PBMC. MIGEC handled demultiplexing of the reads and grouping by UMI, while MiTCR was used to assemble and quantify clonotypes. To exclude erroneous sequences, only TCR cDNA sequences supported by at least two reads were retained. The tcR package was used for downstream repertoire analysis, and clonotypes were matched between fractions using CDR3 nucleotide sequence together with V segment. VDJmatch was used to annotate antigen specificity against VDJdb, with one amino acid substitution in CDR3 allowed.

The TCR comes from a woman aged 18-29 years in good health. Specimen: PBMCs. The chain joins TRBV5-1 to TRBJ1-2; the D gene assignment is ambiguous. The CDR3 reads CASSLEGFRYGYTF. The DNA sequence is given as TGCGCCAGCAGCTTGGAAGGGTTTCGCTATGGCTACACCTTC.